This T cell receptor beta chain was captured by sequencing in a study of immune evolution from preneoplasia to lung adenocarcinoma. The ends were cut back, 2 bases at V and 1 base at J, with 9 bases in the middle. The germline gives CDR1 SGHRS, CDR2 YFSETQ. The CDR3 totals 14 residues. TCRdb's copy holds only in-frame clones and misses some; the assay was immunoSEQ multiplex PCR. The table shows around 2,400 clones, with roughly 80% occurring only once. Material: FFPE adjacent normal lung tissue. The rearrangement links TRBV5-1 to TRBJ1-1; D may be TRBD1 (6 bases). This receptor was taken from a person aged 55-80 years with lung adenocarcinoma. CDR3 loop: CASSLMDRNTEAFF. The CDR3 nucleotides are TGCGCCAGCAGCTTAATGGACAGGAACACTGAAGCTTTCTTT.